A selection of T cell receptor beta chains follows, all from one sample in a study of tumor-infiltrating lymphocytes in primary liver carcinoma. MiXCR, run by TCRdb on the multiplex PCR reads, gives a single entry per CDR3 protein. The repertoire consists of approximately 310,000 distinct CDR3 sequences, with approximately 60% occurring once and the leading ten covering roughly 9%. Sample: peripheral blood. These receptors were obtained from a man aged 35 to 55 with primary liver carcinoma and hepatitis B virus infection. CDR3s include the opening cysteine and the closing phenylalanine or tryptophan. The D gene is left open where the match is weak. Clone size is shown for a subset of rows, as once, few, many or a class of expanded clone.

j_call	v_call	d_call	clone_size	cdr3_nt	cdr3_aa
TRBJ2-1	TRBV11-1	NA	NA	TGTGCCAGCAGCTCACCGGGACGCGGTGAGCAGTTCTTC	CASSSPGRGEQFF
TRBJ2-1	TRBV6-6	TRBD1	NA	TGTGCCAGCAGTTACTTGTATGCTTCCGGGACAGGGACGTACAATGAGCAGTTCTTC	CASSYLYASGTGTYNEQFF
TRBJ2-7	TRBV10-3	TRBD1	many	TGTGCCATCAGTAGGGGGACAGGCGCCTACGAGCAGTACTTC	CAISRGTGAYEQYF
TRBJ2-3	TRBV4-2	NA	many	TGTGCCAGCAGCCAGGAGGCTACTTACACAGATACGCAGTATTTT	CASSQEATYTDTQYF
TRBJ1-1	TRBV29-1	NA	NA	TGCGGCGTTGTAGGGGGGAACACTGAAGCTTCCTTT	CGVVGGNTEASF
TRBJ2-1	TRBV5-1	NA	NA	TGCGCCAGCAGCTTGAGCAATAGTAGGGATCGCCTCTACAATGAGCAGTTCTTC	CASSLSNSRDRLYNEQFF
TRBJ2-7	TRBV7-9	NA	few	TGTGCCAGCACTTTAGCAGGGGTGTGGGGGAACTACGAGCAGTACTTC	CASTLAGVWGNYEQYF
TRBJ1-1	TRBV6-5	NA	many	TGTGCCAGCCTTTCCTATGGAGAGAGAGCTTTCTTT	CASLSYGERAFF
TRBJ2-7	TRBV5-6	NA	few	TGTGCCAGCAGCTTTAACTGGTACGACGAGCAGTACTTC	CASSFNWYDEQYF
TRBJ1-6	TRBV11-1	NA	NA	TGTGCCAGCATCCGGACATTGGTTTCACCCCTCCGCTTT	CASIRTLVSPLRF
TRBJ2-7	TRBV6-2/TRBV6-3	NA	NA	TGTGCCAGCAGTTATCGTCTCGGCGAGCAGTACTTC	CASSYRLGEQYF
TRBJ1-4	TRBV6-1	TRBD1	NA	TGTGCCAGTCAAGAGAGGGGGCAAGAAAAACTGTTTTTT	CASQERGQEKLFF
TRBJ2-1	TRBV30	NA	few	TGTGCCTGGAGTGTAGCCGGAGTCGGGTGGTATGAGCAGTTCTTC	CAWSVAGVGWYEQFF
TRBJ1-1	TRBV6-2/TRBV6-3	NA	many	TGTGCCAGCAGTAACCGACAGGACATGAACACTGAAGCTTTCTTT	CASSNRQDMNTEAFF
TRBJ1-1	TRBV6-2/TRBV6-3	NA	NA	TGTGCCAACAGTGAACCACAGGAGAACACTGAAGCTTTCTTT	CANSEPQENTEAFF
TRBJ2-7	TRBV14	NA	NA	TGTGCCAGAAGCCAAGATCATGAACGGGAGCAGTACTTC	CARSQDHEREQYF
TRBJ2-5	TRBV9	TRBD2	NA	TGTGCCAGCAGCGTAGGAGAACTAGCGATCCAAGAGACCCAGTACTTC	CASSVGELAIQETQYF
TRBJ2-1	TRBV29-1	NA	many	TGCAGCGGGAAAGCAGGAAGCTCCTACAATGAGCAGTTCTTC	CSGKAGSSYNEQFF
TRBJ2-2	TRBV11-1	TRBD1	many	TGTGCCAGCAGCCCGACAGGGGTCAACACCGGGGAGCTGTTTTTT	CASSPTGVNTGELFF
TRBJ2-1	TRBV5-5	NA	NA	TGTGCCAGCAGCTTTCTTGGGACTTCGGATGAGCAGTTCTTC	CASSFLGTSDEQFF
TRBJ2-1	TRBV5-6	NA	NA	TGTGCCAACGGTGACTACTCATACAATGAGCAGTTCTTC	CANGDYSYNEQFF
TRBJ2-1	TRBV5-1	TRBD1	NA	TGCGCCAGCAGCTTGGGGGATACAGGGGGCTATGAGCAGTTCTTC	CASSLGDTGGYEQFF
TRBJ2-3	TRBV4-2	NA	many	TGTGCCAGCAGCCAAGAGGTTCTACAGAAAAGCACAGATACGCAGTATTTT	CASSQEVLQKSTDTQYF
TRBJ2-7	TRBV6-6	NA	NA	TGTGCCAGCAGCCCTGGACTAAACAGGCGGCAGAACTACGAGCAGTACTTC	CASSPGLNRRQNYEQYF